This TCR beta chain emerged from a study of spatial heterogeneity in lung cancer. V dropped 2 bases and J dropped 5 bases, with 7 bases sitting between them. The CDR3 extends over 12 amino acids. Germline values: CDR1 SGHRS, CDR2 YFSETQ. Indicated time point: blood at routine non-recurrence follow-up after resection. This clonotype has at least ten counts. TCRdb re-analysed the 5' RACE reads in MiXCR, keeping a single row per CDR3 protein. This table has 35,000 to 50,000 distinct CDR3 sequences, under 25% appearing once. The sequencing here drew on PBMCs, taken at follow-up. V gene TRBV5-1 combines with J gene TRBJ2-5, with D possibly TRBD1 on 6 matching bases. This receptor was identified in a female donor with early-stage non-small cell lung cancer. This CDR3 reads CASSFDRETQYF. The CDR3 nucleotides are TGCGCCAGCAGCTTTGACAGGGAGACCCAGTACTTC.